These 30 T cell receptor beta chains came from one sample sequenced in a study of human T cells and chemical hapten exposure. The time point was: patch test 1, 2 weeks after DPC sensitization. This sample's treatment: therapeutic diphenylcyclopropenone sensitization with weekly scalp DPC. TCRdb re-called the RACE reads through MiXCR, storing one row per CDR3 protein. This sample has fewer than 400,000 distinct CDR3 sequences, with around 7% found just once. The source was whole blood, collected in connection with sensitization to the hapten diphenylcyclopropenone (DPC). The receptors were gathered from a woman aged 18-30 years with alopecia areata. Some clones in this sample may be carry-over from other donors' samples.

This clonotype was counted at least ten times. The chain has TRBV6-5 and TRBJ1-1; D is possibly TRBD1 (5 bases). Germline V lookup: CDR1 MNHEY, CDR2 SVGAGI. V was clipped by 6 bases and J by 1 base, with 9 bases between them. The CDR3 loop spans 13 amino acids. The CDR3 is CASRGEPNTEAFF. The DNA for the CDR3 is TGTGCCAGCAGGGGGGAACCGAACACTGAAGCTTTCTTT.

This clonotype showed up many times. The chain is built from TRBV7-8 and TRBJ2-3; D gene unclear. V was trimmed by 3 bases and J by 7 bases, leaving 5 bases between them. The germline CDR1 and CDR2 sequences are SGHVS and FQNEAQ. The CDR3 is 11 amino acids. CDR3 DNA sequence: TGTGCCAGCAGCTTTCGAAATACGCAGTATTTT. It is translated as CASSFRNTQYF.

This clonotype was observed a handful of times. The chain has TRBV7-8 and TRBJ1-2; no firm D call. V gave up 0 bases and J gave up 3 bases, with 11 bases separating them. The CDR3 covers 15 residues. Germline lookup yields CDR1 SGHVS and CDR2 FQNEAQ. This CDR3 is CASSLAVGYDYGYTF. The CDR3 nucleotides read TGTGCCAGCAGCTTAGCCGTGGGGTACGACTATGGCTACACCTTC.

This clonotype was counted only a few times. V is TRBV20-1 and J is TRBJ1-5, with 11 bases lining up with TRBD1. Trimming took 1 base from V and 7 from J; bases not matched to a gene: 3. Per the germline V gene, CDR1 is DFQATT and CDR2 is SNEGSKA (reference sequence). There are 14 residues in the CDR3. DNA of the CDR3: TGCAGTGCTAGAGGGGACAGGGGGGACCAGCCCCAGCATTTT. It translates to CSARGDRGDQPQHF.

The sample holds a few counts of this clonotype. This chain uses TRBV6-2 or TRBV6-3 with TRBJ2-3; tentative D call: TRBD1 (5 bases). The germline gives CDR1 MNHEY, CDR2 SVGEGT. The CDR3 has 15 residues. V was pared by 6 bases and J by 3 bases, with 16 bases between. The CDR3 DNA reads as TGTGCCAGCAGCCCCGACCAGGGTTGGACAGATACGCAGTATTTT. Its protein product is CASSPDQGWTDTQYF.

The CDR3 DNA is TGTGCCATCAGTGAGTCGAAATGGGAATCCGGGGAGCTGTTTTTT. Its protein is CAISESKWESGELFF. This sequence joins TRBV10-3 and TRBJ2-2; D unresolved. Germline V gives CDR1 ENHRY, CDR2 SYGVKD. Trimming left V 0 bases short and J 6 bases short, with 11 bases between. The CDR3 runs to 15 residues.

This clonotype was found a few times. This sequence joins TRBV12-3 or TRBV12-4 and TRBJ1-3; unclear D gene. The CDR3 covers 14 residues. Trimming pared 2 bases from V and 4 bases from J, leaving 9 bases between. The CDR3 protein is CASSLQSHGNTIYF. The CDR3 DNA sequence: TGTGCCAGCAGTTTACAGTCCCACGGAAACACCATATATTTT.

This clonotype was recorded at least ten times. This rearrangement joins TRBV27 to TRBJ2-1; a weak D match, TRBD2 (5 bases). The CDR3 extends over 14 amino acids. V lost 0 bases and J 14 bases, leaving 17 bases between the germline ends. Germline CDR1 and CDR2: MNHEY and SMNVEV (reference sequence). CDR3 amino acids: CASSLSFGRPREFF. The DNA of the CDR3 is TGTGCCAGCAGTTTATCGTTCGGCCGCCCGAGGGAGTTCTTC.

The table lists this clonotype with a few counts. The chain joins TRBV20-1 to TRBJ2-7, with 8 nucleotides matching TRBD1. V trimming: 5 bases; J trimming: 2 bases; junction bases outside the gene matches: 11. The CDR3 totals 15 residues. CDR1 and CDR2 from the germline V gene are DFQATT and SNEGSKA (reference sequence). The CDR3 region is CSAYTTGQETYEQYF. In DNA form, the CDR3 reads TGCAGTGCTTATACTACGGGACAGGAAACCTACGAGCAGTACTTC.

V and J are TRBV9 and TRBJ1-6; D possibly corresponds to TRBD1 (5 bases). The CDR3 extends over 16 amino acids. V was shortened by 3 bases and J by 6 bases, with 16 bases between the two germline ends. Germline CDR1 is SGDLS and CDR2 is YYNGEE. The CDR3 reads CASSAGGSRGNSPLHF. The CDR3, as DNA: TGTGCCAGCAGCGCCGGCGGGTCGAGGGGTAATTCACCCCTCCACTTT.

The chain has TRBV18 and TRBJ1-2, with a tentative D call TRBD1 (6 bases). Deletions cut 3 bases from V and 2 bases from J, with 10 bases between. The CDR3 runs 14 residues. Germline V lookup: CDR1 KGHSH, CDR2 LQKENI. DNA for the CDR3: TGTGCCAGCTCACCGGTTACAGGGAACTATGGCTACACCTTC. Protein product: CASSPVTGNYGYTF.

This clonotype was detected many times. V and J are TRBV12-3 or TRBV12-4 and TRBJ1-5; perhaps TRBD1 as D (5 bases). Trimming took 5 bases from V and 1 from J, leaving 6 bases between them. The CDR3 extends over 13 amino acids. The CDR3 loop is CASSEGSNQPQHF. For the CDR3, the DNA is TGTGCCAGCAGTGAGGGGAGCAATCAGCCCCAGCATTTT.

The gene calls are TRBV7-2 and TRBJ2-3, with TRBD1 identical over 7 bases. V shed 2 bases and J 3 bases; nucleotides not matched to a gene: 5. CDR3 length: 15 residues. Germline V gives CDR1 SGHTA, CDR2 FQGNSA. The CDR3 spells CASSLLGQRTDTQYF. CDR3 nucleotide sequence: TGTGCCAGCAGCTTACTGGGACAGAGAACAGATACGCAGTATTTT. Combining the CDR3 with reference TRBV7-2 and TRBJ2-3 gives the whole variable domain GAGVSQSPSNKVTEKGKDVELRCDPISGHTALYWYRQSLGQGLEFLIYFQGNSAPDKSGLPSDRFSAERTGGSVSTLTIQRTQQEDSAVYLCASSLLGQRTDTQYFGPGTRLTVL.

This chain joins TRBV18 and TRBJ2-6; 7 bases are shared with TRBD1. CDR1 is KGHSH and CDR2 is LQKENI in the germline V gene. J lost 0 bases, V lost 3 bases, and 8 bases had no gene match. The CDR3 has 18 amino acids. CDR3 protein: CASSPYLGQISGANVLTF. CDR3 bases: TGTGCCAGCTCACCGTATTTGGGACAGATCTCTGGGGCCAACGTCCTGACTTTC. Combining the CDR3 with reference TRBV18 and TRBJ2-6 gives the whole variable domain NAGVMQNPRHLVRRRGQEARLRCSPMKGHSHVYWYRQLPEEGLKFMVYLQKENIIDESGMPKERFSAEFPKEGPSILRIQQVVRGDSAAYFCASSPYLGQISGANVLTFGAGSRLTVL.

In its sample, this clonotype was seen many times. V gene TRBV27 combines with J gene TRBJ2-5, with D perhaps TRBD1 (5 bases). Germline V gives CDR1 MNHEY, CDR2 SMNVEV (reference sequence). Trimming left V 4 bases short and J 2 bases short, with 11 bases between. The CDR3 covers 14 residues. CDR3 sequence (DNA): TGTGCCAGCAGTTCCAGGGAACTACAAGAGACCCAGTACTTC. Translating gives CASSSRELQETQYF.

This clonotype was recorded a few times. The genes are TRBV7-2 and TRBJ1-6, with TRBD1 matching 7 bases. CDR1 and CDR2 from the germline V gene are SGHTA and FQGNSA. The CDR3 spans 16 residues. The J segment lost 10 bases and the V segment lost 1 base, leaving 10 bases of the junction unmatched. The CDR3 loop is CASSLEVYRGRSPLHF. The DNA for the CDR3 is TGTGCCAGCAGCTTAGAGGTGTACAGGGGTCGGTCACCCCTCCACTTT.

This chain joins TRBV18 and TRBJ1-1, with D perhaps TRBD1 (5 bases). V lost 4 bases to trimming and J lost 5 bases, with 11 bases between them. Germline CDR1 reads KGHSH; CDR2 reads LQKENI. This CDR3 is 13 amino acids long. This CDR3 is CASSQGKSTEAFF. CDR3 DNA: TGTGCCAGCTCACAGGGGAAAAGTACTGAAGCTTTCTTT.

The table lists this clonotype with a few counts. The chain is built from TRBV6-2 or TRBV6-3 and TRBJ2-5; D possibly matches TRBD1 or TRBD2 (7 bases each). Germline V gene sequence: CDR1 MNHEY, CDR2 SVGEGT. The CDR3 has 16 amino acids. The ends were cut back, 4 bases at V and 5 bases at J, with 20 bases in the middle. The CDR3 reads CASSSRHRGAGETQYF. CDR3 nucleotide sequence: TGTGCCAGCAGTTCGCGACACAGGGGAGCGGGGGAGACCCAGTACTTC.

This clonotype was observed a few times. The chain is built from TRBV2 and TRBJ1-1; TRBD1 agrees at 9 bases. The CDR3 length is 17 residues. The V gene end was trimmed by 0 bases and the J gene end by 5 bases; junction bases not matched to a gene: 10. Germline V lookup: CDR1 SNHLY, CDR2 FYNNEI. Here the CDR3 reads CASSEARTGVKRTEAFF. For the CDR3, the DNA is TGTGCCAGCAGTGAAGCGCGGACAGGGGTTAAGAGAACTGAAGCTTTCTTT.

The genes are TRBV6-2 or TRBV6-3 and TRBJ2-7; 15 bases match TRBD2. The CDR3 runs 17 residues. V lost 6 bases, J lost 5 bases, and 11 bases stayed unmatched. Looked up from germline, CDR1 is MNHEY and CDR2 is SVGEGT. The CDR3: CASSGLAGGPGENEQYF. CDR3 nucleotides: TGTGCCAGCAGCGGACTAGCGGGGGGGCCTGGCGAAAACGAGCAGTACTTC.

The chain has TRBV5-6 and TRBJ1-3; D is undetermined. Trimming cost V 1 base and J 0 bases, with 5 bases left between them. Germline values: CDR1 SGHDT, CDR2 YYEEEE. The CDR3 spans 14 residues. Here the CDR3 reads CASSLPLSGNTIYF. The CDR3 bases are TGTGCCAGCAGCTTGCCTCTCTCTGGAAACACCATATATTTT.

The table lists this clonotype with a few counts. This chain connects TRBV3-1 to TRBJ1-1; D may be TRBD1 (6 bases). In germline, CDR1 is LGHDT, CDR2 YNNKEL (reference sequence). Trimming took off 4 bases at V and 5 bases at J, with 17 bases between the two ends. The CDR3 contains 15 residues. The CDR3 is CASSLRTGIGTEAFF. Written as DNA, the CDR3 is TGTGCCAGCAGCCTCCGAACAGGGATTGGGACTGAAGCTTTCTTT.

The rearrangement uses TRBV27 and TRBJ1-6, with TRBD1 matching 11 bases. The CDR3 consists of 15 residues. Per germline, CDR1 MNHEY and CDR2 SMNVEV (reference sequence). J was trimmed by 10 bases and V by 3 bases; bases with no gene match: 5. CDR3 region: CASSFGQGAGSPLHF. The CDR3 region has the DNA TGTGCCAGCAGTTTCGGACAGGGGGCAGGGTCACCCCTCCACTTT.

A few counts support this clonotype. The CDR3 DNA follows: TGCAGTGCTAGAGATACCGGCAGGGGCGAAAAACTGTTTTTT. Its protein is CSARDTGRGEKLFF. This rearrangement joins TRBV20-1 to TRBJ1-4; tentatively, D is TRBD1 (6 bases). The CDR3 contains 14 residues. Germline CDR1 and CDR2: DFQATT and SNEGSKA (reference sequence). V was pared by 0 bases and J by 8 bases, with 13 bases between.

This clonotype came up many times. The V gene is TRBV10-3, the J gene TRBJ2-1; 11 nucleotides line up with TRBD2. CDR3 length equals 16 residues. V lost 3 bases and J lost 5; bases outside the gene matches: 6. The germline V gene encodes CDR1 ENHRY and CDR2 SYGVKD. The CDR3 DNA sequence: TGTGCCATCAGTGACCCGGGACTAGCGGTTAACAATGAGCAGTTCTTC. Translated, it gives CAISDPGLAVNNEQFF.

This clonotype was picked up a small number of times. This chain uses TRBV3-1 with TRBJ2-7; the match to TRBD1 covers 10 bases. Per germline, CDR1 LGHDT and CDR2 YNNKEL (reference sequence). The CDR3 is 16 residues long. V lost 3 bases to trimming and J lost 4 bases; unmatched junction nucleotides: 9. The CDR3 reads CASSHKTGGVMYEQYF. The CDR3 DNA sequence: TGTGCCAGCAGCCACAAGACAGGGGGCGTTATGTACGAGCAGTACTTC.

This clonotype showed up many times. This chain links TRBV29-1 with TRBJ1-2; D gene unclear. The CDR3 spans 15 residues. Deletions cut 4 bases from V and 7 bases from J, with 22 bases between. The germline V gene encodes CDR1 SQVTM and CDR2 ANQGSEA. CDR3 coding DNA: TGCAGCGTTGTGGTGGACGGACGGAATCACGGTGGCTACACCTTC. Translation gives CSVVVDGRNHGGYTF.

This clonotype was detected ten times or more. The CDR3 DNA sequence: TGTGCCAGCAGTTTTGGCTATGGCTACACCTTC. Protein product: CASSFGYGYTF. V gene TRBV12-3 or TRBV12-4 combines with J gene TRBJ1-2, with D uncertain. The CDR3 has 11 residues. V was cut by 3 bases and J by 4 bases, with 3 bases left in between.

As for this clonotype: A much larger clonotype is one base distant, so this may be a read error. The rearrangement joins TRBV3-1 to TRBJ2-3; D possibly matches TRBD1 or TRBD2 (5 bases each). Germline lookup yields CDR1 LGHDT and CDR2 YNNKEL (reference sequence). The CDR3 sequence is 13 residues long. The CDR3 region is CASSLRGSDTRYF. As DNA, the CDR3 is TGTGCCAGCAGCCTACGGGGCTCAGATACGCGGTATTTT.

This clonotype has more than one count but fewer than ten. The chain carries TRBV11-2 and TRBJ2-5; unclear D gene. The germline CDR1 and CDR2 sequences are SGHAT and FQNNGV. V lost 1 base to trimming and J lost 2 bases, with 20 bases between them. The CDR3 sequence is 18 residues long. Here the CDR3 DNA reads TGTGCCAGCAGCTTAGGGAACGCTTGGGATCTGGGACAAGAGACCCAGTACTTC. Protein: CASSLGNAWDLGQETQYF.